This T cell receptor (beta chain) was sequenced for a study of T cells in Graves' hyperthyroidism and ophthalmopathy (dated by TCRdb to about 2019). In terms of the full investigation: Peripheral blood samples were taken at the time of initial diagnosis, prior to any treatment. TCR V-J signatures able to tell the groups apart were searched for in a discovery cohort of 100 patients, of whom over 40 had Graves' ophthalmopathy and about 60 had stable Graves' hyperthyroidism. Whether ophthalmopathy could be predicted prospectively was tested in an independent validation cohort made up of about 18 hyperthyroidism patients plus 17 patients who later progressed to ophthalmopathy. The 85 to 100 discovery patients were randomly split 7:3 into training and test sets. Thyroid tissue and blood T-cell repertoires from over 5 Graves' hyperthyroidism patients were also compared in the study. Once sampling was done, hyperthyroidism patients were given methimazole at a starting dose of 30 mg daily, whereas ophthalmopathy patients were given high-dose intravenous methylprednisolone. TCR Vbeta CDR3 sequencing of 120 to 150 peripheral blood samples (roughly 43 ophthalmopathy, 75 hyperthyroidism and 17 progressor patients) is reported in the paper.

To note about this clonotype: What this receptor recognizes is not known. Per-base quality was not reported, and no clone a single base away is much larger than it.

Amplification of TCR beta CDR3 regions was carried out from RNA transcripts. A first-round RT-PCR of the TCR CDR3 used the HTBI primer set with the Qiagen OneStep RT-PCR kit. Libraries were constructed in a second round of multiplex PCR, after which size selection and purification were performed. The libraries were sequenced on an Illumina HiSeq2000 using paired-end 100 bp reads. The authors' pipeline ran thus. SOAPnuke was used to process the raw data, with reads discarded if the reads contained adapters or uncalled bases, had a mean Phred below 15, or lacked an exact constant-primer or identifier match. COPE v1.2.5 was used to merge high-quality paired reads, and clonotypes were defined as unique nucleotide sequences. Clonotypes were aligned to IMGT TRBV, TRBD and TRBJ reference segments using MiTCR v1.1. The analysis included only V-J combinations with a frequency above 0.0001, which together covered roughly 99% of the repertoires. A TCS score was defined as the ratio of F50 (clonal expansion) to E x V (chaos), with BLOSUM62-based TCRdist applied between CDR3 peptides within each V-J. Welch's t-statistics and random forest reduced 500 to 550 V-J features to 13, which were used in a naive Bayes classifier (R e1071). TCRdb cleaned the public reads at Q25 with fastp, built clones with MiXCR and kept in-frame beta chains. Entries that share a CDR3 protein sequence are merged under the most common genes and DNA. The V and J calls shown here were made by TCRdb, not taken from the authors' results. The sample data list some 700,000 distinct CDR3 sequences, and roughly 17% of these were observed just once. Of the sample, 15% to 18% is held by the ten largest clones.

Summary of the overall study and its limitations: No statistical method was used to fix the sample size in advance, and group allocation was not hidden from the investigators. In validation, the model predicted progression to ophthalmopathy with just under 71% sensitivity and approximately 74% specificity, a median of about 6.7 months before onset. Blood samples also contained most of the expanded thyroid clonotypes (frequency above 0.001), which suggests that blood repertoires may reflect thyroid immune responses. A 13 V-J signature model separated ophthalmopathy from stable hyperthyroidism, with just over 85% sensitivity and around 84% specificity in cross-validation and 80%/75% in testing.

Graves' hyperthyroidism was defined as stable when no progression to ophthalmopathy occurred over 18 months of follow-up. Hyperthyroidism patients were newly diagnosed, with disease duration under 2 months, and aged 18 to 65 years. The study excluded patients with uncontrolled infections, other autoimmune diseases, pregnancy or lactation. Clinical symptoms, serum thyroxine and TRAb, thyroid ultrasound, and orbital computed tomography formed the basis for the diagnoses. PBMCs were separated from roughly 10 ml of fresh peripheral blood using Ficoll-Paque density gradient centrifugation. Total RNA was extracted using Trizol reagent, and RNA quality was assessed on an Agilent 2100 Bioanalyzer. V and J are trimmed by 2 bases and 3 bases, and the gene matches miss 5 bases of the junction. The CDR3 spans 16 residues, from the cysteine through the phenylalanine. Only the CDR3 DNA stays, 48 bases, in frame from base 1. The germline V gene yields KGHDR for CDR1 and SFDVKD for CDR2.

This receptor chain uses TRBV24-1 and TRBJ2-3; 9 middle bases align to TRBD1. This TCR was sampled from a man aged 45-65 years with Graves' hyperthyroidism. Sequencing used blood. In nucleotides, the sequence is TGTGCCACCAGTGATTATGGGACAGGGCTGACAGATACGCAGTATTTT. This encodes CATSDYGTGLTDTQYF.